The sequence of this T cell receptor (beta chain) was determined in a study of CD8+ T cells in alopecia areata. Whole-study context: Treatment of the treated patients consisted of oral tofacitinib, 5 to 10 mg twice daily.

It was cDNA, reverse transcribed from extracted RNA, that served as the sequencing template. Using immunoSEQ multiplex PCR, the repertoire was profiled, and TCRdb retains in-frame clones only, with some absent. Here the sample spans over 200,000 clones, about 53% being singletons. On this clone: What it binds is not known.

PBMC-derived CD4+ and CD8+ T cells were sorted. J gave up 4 bases and V 8 bases, and 14 bases lay outside the gene matches. CDR3 size: 16 residues. CDR1 and CDR2 (germline): MNHEY, SMNVEV (reference sequence). Overall study findings and caveats: Lesional scalp displayed greater clonality than normal scalp, most notably in alopecia totalis/universalis.

V gene TRBV27 combines with J gene TRBJ1-5; TRBD1 agrees at 7 bases. This clonotype was sampled from a human donor with alopecia areata. Sequenced material: CD4+ T cells sorted from blood, taken at week 0. The CDR3 DNA is TGTGCCAGCCTACCCCAGGGGGGATTGTTAAATCAGCCCCAGCATTTT. It yields the protein CASLPQGGLLNQPQHF.